The rows below give T cell receptor beta chains drawn from one sample of a study of identical twins. TCRdb redid the calling of the 5' RACE reads with MiXCR, one entry per CDR3 protein. The table shows 1.5 million to 2 million distinct CDR3 sequences, with less than 40% occurring only once. The sample taken for sequencing was cord blood. The receptors derive from a newborn girl in good health. Each CDR3 is given with its conserved first and last residue. The D gene is left open where the match is weak. Not every row has a clone size; where given, it reads once, few, many or a size class.

abundance,v_gene,d_gene,j_gene,len,CDR3nt,CDR3aa
once,TRBV20-1,TRBD2,TRBJ2-2,15,TGCAGTGCAGCGACGGGAGGACCGAACACCGGGGAGCTGTTTTTT,CSAATGGPNTGELFF
many,TRBV6-1,-,TRBJ1-4,10,TGTGCCAGCAGTGAGGGAAAACTGTTTTTT,CASSEGKLFF
-,TRBV5-5,TRBD1,TRBJ2-7,15,TGTGCCAGCAGCTTGGATGGACAGGGTTTCAATGAGCAGTACTTC,CASSLDGQGFNEQYF
few,TRBV10-3,TRBD1,TRBJ2-7,15,TGTGCCATCAGTGACTCCCTGGGACAGGGCTACGAGCAGTACTTC,CAISDSLGQGYEQYF
few,TRBV5-5,TRBD2,TRBJ2-3,16,TGTGCCAGCAGCTTGGTAGGACTAGCGGGAGTAGATACGCAGTATTTT,CASSLVGLAGVDTQYF
few,TRBV6-5,-,TRBJ2-1,13,TGTGCCAGCGCTGGAGCGTCCTACAATGAGCAGTTCTTC,CASAGASYNEQFF
-,TRBV3-1,TRBD2,TRBJ2-4,19,TGTGCCAGCAGCCAACGGGGTCCCCGTGGCAGCGGGGGAAAAAACATTCAGTACTTC,CASSQRGPRGSGGKNIQYF
-,TRBV20-1,TRBD2,TRBJ2-5,15,TGCAGTGCTAGAGAGGTAGCGGGGGACCAAGAGACCCAGTACTTC,CSAREVAGDQETQYF
few,TRBV29-1,TRBD2,TRBJ2-3,13,TGCAGCGTTGGGCTAGCGGGGGGTGGTACGCAGTATTTT,CSVGLAGGGTQYF
-,TRBV5-1,TRBD1,TRBJ2-5,17,TGCGCCAGCAGCCCTAAACTACTGCAGGGGGCAGCCTGGGAGCAGTACTTC,CASSPKLLQGAAWEQYF
few,TRBV10-3,TRBD2,TRBJ2-1,14,TGTGCCATCAGTGAAGAGCGGGGGGACAATGAGCAGTTCTTC,CAISEERGDNEQFF
-,TRBV6-1,-,TRBJ1-1,13,TGTGCCAGCAGTCGGCAGGTTCAGACTGAAGCTTTCTTT,CASSRQVQTEAFF
few,TRBV6-5,TRBD1,TRBJ1-6,17,TGTGCCAGCAGTTACTCGACCAGGGGGCTCTATAATTCACCCCTCCACTTT,CASSYSTRGLYNSPLHF
-,TRBV6-5,-,TRBJ1-5,13,TGTGCCAGCAGGCCCCGGAGCAATCAGCCCCAGCATTTT,CASRPRSNQPQHF
-,TRBV6-2/TRBV6-3,-,TRBJ1-1,17,TGTGCCAGCAGCCGCGTGGAGGGGCGCGAGTTGCGGACTGAAGCTTTCTTT,CASSRVEGRELRTEAFF
-,TRBV27,TRBD2,TRBJ2-1,18,TGTGCCAGCAGTTTATCGACCAGACTAGCGGGAGGCTACAATGAGCAGTTCTTC,CASSLSTRLAGGYNEQFF
few,TRBV5-1,-,TRBJ2-3,14,TGCGCCAGCAGCTTGGTCCCCCACGCAGATACGCAGTATTTT,CASSLVPHADTQYF
few,TRBV20-1,TRBD1,TRBJ1-5,14,TGCAGTGCTAGTGGGAGGGGGCCTAATCAGCCCCAGCATTTT,CSASGRGPNQPQHF
-,TRBV4-2,TRBD2,TRBJ2-1,15,TGTGCCAGCAGCCGATGGCTAGCGGTTCAAGAGACCCAGTTCTTC,CASSRWLAVQETQFF
few,TRBV6-6,-,TRBJ2-7,15,TGTGCCAGCAGTCCCTCCGGGACACTTCCCTACGAGCAGTACTTC,CASSPSGTLPYEQYF
few,TRBV7-9,-,TRBJ1-2,16,TGTGCCAGCAGCTTTAATATGCCGGGACATAACTATGGCTACACCTTC,CASSFNMPGHNYGYTF
-,TRBV3-1,-,TRBJ1-5,14,TGTGCCAGCAGCCCCAATATAGGAAATCAGCCCCAGCATTTT,CASSPNIGNQPQHF
-,TRBV5-1,-,TRBJ1-6,20,TGCGCCAGCAGCTTGCGGTCCGGTAATTTTCCAAGAGAAAACAATTCACCCCTCCACTTT,CASSLRSGNFPRENNSPLHF
many,TRBV14,TRBD2,TRBJ2-3,17,TGTGCCAGCAGCCGTAAAGGACTAGCGACAAGCACAGATACGCAGTATTTT,CASSRKGLATSTDTQYF
-,TRBV18,TRBD2,TRBJ2-7,17,TGTGCCTGCTCACCTCATTCTGGGACTAGCGCGGTCTACGAGCAGTACTTC,CACSPHSGTSAVYEQYF
-,TRBV4-1,-,TRBJ1-5,15,TGCGCCAGCAGCCGGGTTTACGACTCCAATCAGCCCCAGCATTTT,CASSRVYDSNQPQHF
-,TRBV6-1,-,TRBJ2-4,14,TGTGCCAGCAGTGGCCGCATGGGGCTCAGCAGGCAGTACTTC,CASSGRMGLSRQYF
-,TRBV10-3,TRBD1,TRBJ1-1,15,TGTGCCATCAGTGAGTCTGGACAGGGGACCACTGAAGCTTTCTTT,CAISESGQGTTEAFF
few,TRBV15,-,TRBJ1-6,13,TGTGCCACCAGCAGTCTTCCTGAGTCACCCCTCCACTTT,CATSSLPESPLHF
once,TRBV27,TRBD1,TRBJ2-7,17,TGTGCCAGCAGCCTAATCCCAGGACAGGGGGGTTCCTACGAGCAGTACTTC,CASSLIPGQGGSYEQYF
-,TRBV5-1,-,TRBJ2-7,16,TGCGCCAGCAGCTTGGGGAGCCACAGCGGAGACTACGAGCAGTACTTC,CASSLGSHSGDYEQYF
-,TRBV5-1,-,TRBJ2-1,15,TGCGCCAGCAGCTTTCCAAGCGGAGTACACAATGAGCAGTTCTTC,CASSFPSGVHNEQFF
few,TRBV11-1,-,TRBJ2-7,15,TGTGCCAGCAGCTTACGCGACACTAGTGGCTACGAGCAGTACTTC,CASSLRDTSGYEQYF
few,TRBV20-1,-,TRBJ2-3,15,TGCAGTGCTAGAGATCCCGGAGGGCCCGGAGATACGCAGTATTTT,CSARDPGGPGDTQYF
many,TRBV29-1,-,TRBJ2-7,14,TGCAGCGTTGCAGGGCTAGGATCATCCTACGAGCAGTACTTC,CSVAGLGSSYEQYF
-,TRBV19,-,TRBJ1-2,15,TGTGCCAGTAGTCCCCTCGCCGGGGGTAACTATGGCTACACCTTC,CASSPLAGGNYGYTF
-,TRBV28,TRBD1,TRBJ2-7,15,TGTGCCAGCAGACACCTGGGGACAGGGGGCTTCGAGCAGTACTTC,CASRHLGTGGFEQYF
-,TRBV20-1,-,TRBJ2-7,14,TGCAGTGCCCCAAGGAGGATTAGCTCCTACGAGCAGTACTTC,CSAPRRISSYEQYF
-,TRBV5-5,-,TRBJ1-4,20,TGTGCCAGCAGCTTGGCCATTTCAAACATTATGGGTCAGGGTTTCGAAAAACTGTTTTTT,CASSLAISNIMGQGFEKLFF
-,TRBV20-1,TRBD1,TRBJ1-6,17,TGCAGTGCTAGAGATCCGGGACAGGGGGTGCGGGATTCACCCCTCCACTTT,CSARDPGQGVRDSPLHF
-,TRBV9,TRBD2,TRBJ2-5,15,TGTGCCAGCAGCTCTAGCGGGAGGGCCGGTGAGACCCAGTACTTC,CASSSSGRAGETQYF
few,TRBV20-1,TRBD2,TRBJ2-2,14,TGCAGTGCTAGAGCGGGAGGGGGGACCGGGGAGCTGTTTTTT,CSARAGGGTGELFF
-,TRBV6-5,-,TRBJ2-5,14,TGTGCCAGCAGACACGGGACGGCTTCTGGAGAGCAGTACTTC,CASRHGTASGEQYF
-,TRBV3-1,TRBD2,TRBJ2-3,22,TGTGCCAGCAGCCAAAGGACAGCCCCCGGGACTAGCGGGGTCCCTAGCACAGATACGCAGTATTTT,CASSQRTAPGTSGVPSTDTQYF